Listed below are T cell receptor beta chains from one sample, sequenced in a study of blood T cell repertoires in COVID-19. Clones were sequenced by immunoSEQ multiplex PCR, and TCRdb holds only the in-frame ones, with some missing. The sample has under 450,000 clones, approximately 86% seen once. Input material: peripheral blood. Every receptor here comes from a woman aged 55-70 years with COVID-19, enrolled during active disease. The CDR3 runs from the conserved cysteine through the conserved F or W. A D gene is named only where the DNA matches it firmly. Part of the rows lack a size; the others show once, few, many or a class for expanded clones.

v_call	clone_size	d_call	j_call	cdr3_aa	cdr3_nt
TRBV3-1/TRBV3-2	.	.	TRBJ2-5	CASSQANTPGGQYF	TGTGCCAGCAGCCAAGCCAACACCCCGGGTGGCCAGTACTTC
TRBV3-1/TRBV3-2	.	.	TRBJ1-1	CASSQEGREVTTEAFF	TGTGCCAGCAGCCAAGAGGGGAGGGAAGTAACGACTGAAGCTTTCTTT
TRBV10-3	.	TRBD2	TRBJ2-1	CAITSGGNEQFF	TGTGCCATCACTTCGGGGGGCAATGAGCAGTTCTTC
TRBV5-6	.	TRBD1	TRBJ1-1	CASSVQGATEAFF	TGTGCCAGCAGCGTACAGGGGGCGACTGAAGCTTTCTTT
TRBV18	once	.	TRBJ2-5	CASSKMQELKTQYF	TGTGCCAGCTCCAAGATGCAGGAACTCAAGACCCAGTACTTC
TRBV9	.	.	TRBJ1-1	CASSVAWWREGEAFF	TGTGCCAGCAGCGTAGCTTGGTGGAGGGAAGGTGAAGCTTTCTTT
TRBV15	.	TRBD1	TRBJ1-2	CATSRDWTGGENGYTF	TGTGCCACCAGCAGAGATTGGACAGGGGGCGAAAATGGCTACACCTTC
TRBV4-3	.	TRBD2	TRBJ2-7	CASSQLAGGSYEQYF	TGCGCCAGCAGCCAGCTAGCGGGGGGCTCCTACGAGCAGTACTTC
TRBV7-9	.	TRBD2	TRBJ2-7	CASSRSGVVSYEQYF	TGTGCCAGCAGCCGTAGCGGGGTCGTCTCCTACGAGCAGTACTTC
TRBV6-4	.	.	TRBJ2-6	CASSPDFLSSGANVLTF	TGTGCCAGCAGTCCGGACTTCCTAAGCTCTGGGGCCAACGTCCTGACTTTC
TRBV4-1	.	TRBD1	TRBJ1-2	CASSQGQGANWGYTF	TGCGCCAGCAGCCAAGGACAGGGGGCTAATTGGGGCTACACCTTC
TRBV5-1	few	.	TRBJ1-6	CASNAAGSYNSPLHF	TGCGCCAGCAACGCAGCAGGGTCCTATAATTCACCCCTCCACTTT
TRBV4-2	.	.	TRBJ2-6	CASSQDTLERWANVLTF	TGTGCCAGCAGCCAAGATACCCTAGAGCGCTGGGCCAACGTCCTGACTTTC
TRBV19	.	TRBD1	TRBJ2-7	CASSTLEGARYEQYF	TGTGCCAGTAGTACCCTAGAGGGGGCGCGGTACGAGCAGTACTTC
TRBV12-5	few	TRBD1	TRBJ1-2	CASGGPGQGAKREGYTF	TGTGCTAGTGGTGGGCCGGGACAGGGGGCGAAAAGGGAAGGCTACACCTTC
TRBV12-3/TRBV12-4	few	.	TRBJ1-1	CASSRNMNTEAFF	TGTGCCAGCAGTCGAAACATGAACACTGAAGCTTTCTTT
TRBV9	.	TRBD2	TRBJ2-7	CASSVATSGIYEQYF	TGTGCCAGCAGCGTTGCGACTAGCGGGATCTACGAGCAGTACTTC
TRBV11-2	.	TRBD2	TRBJ2-3	CASSLGLAGGTDTQYF	TGTGCCAGCAGCTTAGGCCTAGCGGGGGGCACAGATACGCAGTATTTT
TRBV6-5	once	.	TRBJ1-2	CASSYSISQTNYGYTF	TGTGCCAGCAGTTACTCGATTTCACAGACTAACTATGGCTACACCTTC
TRBV5-4	many	TRBD2	TRBJ2-7	CASSRAGTSVNEQYF	TGTGCCAGCAGTAGGGCCGGGACTAGCGTTAACGAGCAGTACTTC
TRBV3-1/TRBV3-2	.	.	TRBJ2-3	CASSPRSKTDSTDTQYF	TGTGCCAGCAGCCCCAGATCCAAAACCGATAGCACAGATACGCAGTATTTT
TRBV7-2	.	.	TRBJ2-1	CASSLGPGIYNEQFF	TGTGCCAGCAGCTTAGGACCAGGGATCTACAATGAGCAGTTCTTC
TRBV5-1	.	TRBD1	TRBJ1-2	CASSLGTGEAGYTF	TGCGCCAGCAGCTTAGGGACAGGGGAGGCTGGCTACACCTTC
TRBV30	.	.	TRBJ1-6	CAWSQNNSPLHF	TGTGCCTGGAGTCAAAATAATTCACCCCTCCACTTT
TRBV19	.	.	TRBJ1-5	CASSKSPNQPQHF	TGTGCCAGTAGTAAGAGTCCTAATCAGCCCCAGCATTTT
TRBV11-2	.	TRBD2	TRBJ2-5	CASSLVPSGGPQETQYF	TGTGCCAGCAGCTTAGTCCCTAGCGGGGGTCCCCAAGAGACCCAGTACTTC
TRBV30	once	TRBD1	TRBJ1-1	CASKKDRENTEAFF	TGTGCCTCAAAAAAAGACAGGGAGAACACTGAAGCTTTCTTT
TRBV11-2	.	TRBD1	TRBJ2-1	CASSEGTVHEQFF	TGTGCCAGCAGCGAGGGGACAGTCCATGAGCAGTTCTTC
TRBV6-4	.	TRBD1	TRBJ2-7	CASRSRDRGPYEQYF	TGTGCCAGCAGGTCGAGGGACAGGGGACCCTACGAGCAGTACTTC
TRBV3-1/TRBV3-2	.	.	TRBJ1-1	CASSPAGISTEAFF	TGTGCCAGCAGCCCAGCGGGAATAAGCACTGAAGCTTTCTTT
TRBV6-4	.	.	TRBJ2-3	CASSTSRGATDTQYF	TGTGCCAGCAGCACTAGCAGGGGGGCCACAGATACGCAGTATTTT
TRBV7-9	.	.	TRBJ2-2	CASSLVANTGELFF	TGTGCCAGCAGCTTAGTCGCGAACACCGGGGAGCTGTTTTTT
TRBV30	once	.	TRBJ1-5	CAWSEGAQPQHF	TGTGCCTGGAGTGAAGGGGCCCAGCCCCAGCATTTT
TRBV12-3/TRBV12-4	.	.	TRBJ1-1	CASSLGADEAFF	TGTGCCAGCAGCTTGGGGGCCGATGAAGCTTTCTTT
TRBV5-1	few	TRBD1	TRBJ1-2	CASSSGQGGDYGYTF	TGCGCCAGCAGCTCTGGACAGGGGGGAGACTATGGCTACACCTTC
TRBV18	few	.	TRBJ1-6	CASSPSMGRLDSPLHF	TGTGCCAGCTCACCATCGATGGGGCGGTTAGATTCACCCCTCCACTTT
TRBV19	.	TRBD2	TRBJ2-1	CASTPLGSGGNYEQFF	TGTGCCAGTACCCCATTGGGTAGCGGGGGAAACTATGAGCAGTTCTTC
TRBV7-3	.	.	TRBJ2-2	CASSSVAGELFF	TGTGCCAGCAGCTCGGTGGCCGGGGAGCTGTTTTTT
TRBV29-1	.	.	TRBJ1-3	CSVAGPGNTIYF	TGCAGCGTTGCAGGGCCTGGAAACACCATATATTTT
TRBV19	.	.	TRBJ1-5	CASRPGLGGNQPQHF	TGTGCCAGTAGGCCGGGACTCGGGGGGAATCAGCCCCAGCATTTT
TRBV25-1	.	TRBD1	TRBJ1-2	CASSAGDRYYYGYTF	TGTGCCAGCAGTGCCGGGGACAGATATTACTATGGCTACACCTTC
TRBV10-3	few	TRBD2	TRBJ2-1	CASARLAGYNEQFF	TGTGCCAGCGCCCGACTAGCGGGGTACAATGAGCAGTTCTTC
TRBV6-2/TRBV6-3	.	TRBD1	TRBJ1-1	CASSYSYDKYDRATEAFF	TGTGCCAGCAGTTACTCCTACGACAAATACGACAGGGCCACTGAAGCTTTCTTT
TRBV5-6	.	.	TRBJ2-7	CASSSLQGYEQYF	TGTGCCAGCAGCTCCTTACAGGGCTACGAGCAGTACTTC
TRBV6-5	.	.	TRBJ1-1	CASSRGWTEAFF	TGTGCCAGCAGCCGGGGTTGGACTGAAGCTTTCTTT
TRBV3-1/TRBV3-2	.	TRBD1	TRBJ1-6	CASSRQGSSPLHF	TGTGCCAGCAGCAGACAGGGATCTTCACCCCTCCACTTT
TRBV6-1	few	.	TRBJ2-5	CASSEAGGGGGETQYF	TGTGCCAGCAGTGAAGCTGGCGGGGGCGGGGGTGAGACCCAGTACTTC
TRBV3-1/TRBV3-2	once	.	TRBJ1-2	CASSQGQGVRGYGYTF	TGTGCCAGCAGCCAAGGGCAGGGCGTAAGAGGCTATGGCTACACCTTC
TRBV7-9	.	TRBD1	TRBJ2-3	CASSLEGAVEYF	TGTGCCAGCAGCTTAGAGGGGGCTGTCGAGTATTTT